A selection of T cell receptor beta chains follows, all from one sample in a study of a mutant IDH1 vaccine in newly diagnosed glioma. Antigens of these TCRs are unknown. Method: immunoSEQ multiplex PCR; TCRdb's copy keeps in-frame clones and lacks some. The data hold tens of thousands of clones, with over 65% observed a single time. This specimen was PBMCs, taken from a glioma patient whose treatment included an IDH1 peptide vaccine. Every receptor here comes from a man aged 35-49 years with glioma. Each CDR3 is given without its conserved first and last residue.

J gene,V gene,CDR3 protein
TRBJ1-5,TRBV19,ASSRQDNQPQH
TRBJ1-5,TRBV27,ASSLEQGENVWSNQPQH
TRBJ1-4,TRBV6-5,ASSYSSRSNEKLF
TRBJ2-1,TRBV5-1,ASSLDRLAGENEQF
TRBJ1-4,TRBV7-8,ASSPARRGEKLF
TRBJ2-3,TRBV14,ASSGHTDTQY
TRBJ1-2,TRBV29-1,SVEGVGYT
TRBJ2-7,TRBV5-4,ASSLVLAGGEGEQY
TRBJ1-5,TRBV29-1,SVGPPDRVDQPQH
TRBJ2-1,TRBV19,ASSNWDSLGLAGSYNEQF
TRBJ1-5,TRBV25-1,ASSPLGLEPQH
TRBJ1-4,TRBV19,ASSNQEGTANEKLF
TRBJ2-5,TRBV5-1,ASSLGRTQETQY
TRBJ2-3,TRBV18,ASSQVAGGSTDTQY
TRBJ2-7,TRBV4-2,ASSRGTRASGEQY
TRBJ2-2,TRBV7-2,ASSLPLSGELF
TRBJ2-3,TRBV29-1,SVDRELTDTQY
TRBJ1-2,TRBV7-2,ASSDNTRRTGGLYGYT
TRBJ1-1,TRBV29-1,SVERGKGATEAF
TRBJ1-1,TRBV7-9,ASSLAFGGRYEAF
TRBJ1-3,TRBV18,ASSLDRGENTIY
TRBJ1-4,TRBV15,ATSRDQFSFNEKLF
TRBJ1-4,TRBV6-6,ASTFTGREKLF
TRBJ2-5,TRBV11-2,ASSTSKIGRRKQETQY
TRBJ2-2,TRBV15,ATPGQGGGGELF
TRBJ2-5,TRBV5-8,ASSFYGRDNQETQY
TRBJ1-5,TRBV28,ASSSGARSNQPQH
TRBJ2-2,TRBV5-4,ASSFWGGSGELF
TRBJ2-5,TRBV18,ASSPSVYQETQY
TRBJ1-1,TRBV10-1,ASSEQLNTEAF
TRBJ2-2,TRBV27,ASSLDTGELF
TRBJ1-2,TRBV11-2,ASSLVESNYGYT
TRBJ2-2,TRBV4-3,ASSPGTLTGELF
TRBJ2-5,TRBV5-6,ASSWSGSRETQY
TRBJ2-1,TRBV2,ASWRAAGRNEQF
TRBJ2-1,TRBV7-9,ASSARTGREDEQF
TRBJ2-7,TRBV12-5,ASGFRYSIAGDRGLNEQY
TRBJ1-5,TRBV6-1,ASSIQKGANQPQH
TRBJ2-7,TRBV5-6,ASSLNSIYEQY
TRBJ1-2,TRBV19,ASKRFSRPLGDGYT
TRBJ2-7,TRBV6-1,ASSEAAPSGRVNEQY